This TCR beta chain comes out of a study of T cells in Graves' hyperthyroidism and ophthalmopathy (dated by TCRdb to the late 2010s). In terms of the full investigation: Peripheral blood was sampled at the time of initial diagnosis, prior to any treatment. To identify distinguishing TCR V-J signatures, a discovery cohort of about a hundred patients was used, comprising fewer than 45 with Graves' ophthalmopathy and around 60 with stable Graves' hyperthyroidism. Whether ophthalmopathy could be predicted prospectively was tested in an independent validation cohort made up of roughly 19 hyperthyroidism patients plus 17 patients who later progressed to ophthalmopathy. For training and testing, the roughly 100 patients in the discovery cohort were randomly divided in a 7:3 ratio. In addition, the study compared T-cell repertoires in thyroid tissue and in blood from roughly six Graves' hyperthyroidism patients. After blood sampling, hyperthyroidism patients were treated with methimazole at a starting dose of 30 mg daily, and ophthalmopathy patients were treated with high-dose intravenous methylprednisolone. The paper reports TCR Vbeta CDR3 sequencing of some 140 peripheral blood samples: 43 ophthalmopathy, under 85 hyperthyroidism and 17 progressor patients. The paper as a whole reports these results and caveats: In validation, progression to ophthalmopathy was predicted by the model with 70.59% sensitivity and roughly 76% specificity, a median of about 6 months before onset. Sample size was not statistically predetermined, and blinding of investigators to group allocation was not performed. In cross-validation, a model built on a 13 V-J signature told ophthalmopathy apart from stable hyperthyroidism with under 90% sensitivity and about 81% specificity, and in testing the same model reached 80%/75%. Most expanded thyroid clonotypes (frequency above 0.001) were also detected in blood, a finding suggesting that blood repertoires may reflect thyroid immune responses.

This clonotype was seen many times. Its specific antigen is unknown. No much larger clone is present one base from it, and per-base qualities are unavailable. TCR beta CDR3 regions were amplified from RNA transcripts. A first-round RT-PCR of the TCR CDR3 used the HTBI primer set with the Qiagen OneStep RT-PCR kit. The libraries were constructed in a second round of multiplex PCR and then size-selected and purified. Sequencing of the libraries was done on an Illumina HiSeq2000 using paired-end 100 bp reads. The authors processed their data as follows. SOAPnuke was used to process the raw data, with reads discarded if the reads contained adapters or uncalled bases, had a mean Phred below 15, or lacked an exact constant-primer or identifier match. High-quality paired reads were merged with COPE v1.2.5, and unique nucleotide sequences were defined as clonotypes. MiTCR v1.1 was used to align clonotypes to the IMGT TRBV, TRBD and TRBJ reference segments. The analysis was restricted to V-J combinations with a frequency above 0.0001, which together covered roughly 99% of the repertoires. A TCS score was defined as the ratio of F50 (clonal expansion) to E x V (chaos), with BLOSUM62-based TCRdist applied between CDR3 peptides within each V-J. Welch's t-statistics and random forest reduced around 520 V-J features to 13, which were used in a naive Bayes classifier (R e1071). TCRdb reprocessing: public reads trimmed at Q25 with fastp, clones called with MiXCR, in-frame beta chains kept. For every CDR3 protein sequence, its rows merge into one entry that carries the most common genes and DNA. The authors' filters were not applied to this entry. A total of about 690,000 distinct CDR3 sequences appear in this sample, about 18% of them only once. The ten largest clones capture roughly 16% of the sample.

Stable Graves' hyperthyroidism was defined as no progression to ophthalmopathy during 18 months of follow-up. The hyperthyroidism patients were between 18 and 65 years old and newly diagnosed, with a disease duration of less than 2 months. The study excluded patients with uncontrolled infections, other autoimmune diseases, pregnancy or lactation. Diagnoses relied on clinical symptoms, serum thyroxine and TRAb, thyroid ultrasound and orbital computed tomography. Ficoll-Paque density gradient centrifugation was used to isolate PBMCs from 8.5 to 10 ml of fresh peripheral blood. Total RNA was extracted using Trizol reagent, and RNA quality was assessed on an Agilent 2100 Bioanalyzer. The CDR3 starts with the cysteine, ends with the phenylalanine, and has 13 residues. Just the 39-base CDR3 DNA is kept, in frame starting at base 1. The V end gives up 1 base and the J end 11 bases, leaving 6 bases in the junction not matched to a gene. The germline V gene (reference sequence) supplies CDR1 SEHNR and CDR2 FQNEAQ.

The sample was blood. This TCR was sampled from a man in his forties or fifties with Graves' hyperthyroidism. The chain links TRBV7-9 with TRBJ2-5; 8 central nucleotides agree with TRBD1. CDR3 loop: CASSLGDRRSQYF. The DNA reads as follows: TGTGCCAGCAGCTTAGGGGACAGGAGGTCTCAGTACTTC.